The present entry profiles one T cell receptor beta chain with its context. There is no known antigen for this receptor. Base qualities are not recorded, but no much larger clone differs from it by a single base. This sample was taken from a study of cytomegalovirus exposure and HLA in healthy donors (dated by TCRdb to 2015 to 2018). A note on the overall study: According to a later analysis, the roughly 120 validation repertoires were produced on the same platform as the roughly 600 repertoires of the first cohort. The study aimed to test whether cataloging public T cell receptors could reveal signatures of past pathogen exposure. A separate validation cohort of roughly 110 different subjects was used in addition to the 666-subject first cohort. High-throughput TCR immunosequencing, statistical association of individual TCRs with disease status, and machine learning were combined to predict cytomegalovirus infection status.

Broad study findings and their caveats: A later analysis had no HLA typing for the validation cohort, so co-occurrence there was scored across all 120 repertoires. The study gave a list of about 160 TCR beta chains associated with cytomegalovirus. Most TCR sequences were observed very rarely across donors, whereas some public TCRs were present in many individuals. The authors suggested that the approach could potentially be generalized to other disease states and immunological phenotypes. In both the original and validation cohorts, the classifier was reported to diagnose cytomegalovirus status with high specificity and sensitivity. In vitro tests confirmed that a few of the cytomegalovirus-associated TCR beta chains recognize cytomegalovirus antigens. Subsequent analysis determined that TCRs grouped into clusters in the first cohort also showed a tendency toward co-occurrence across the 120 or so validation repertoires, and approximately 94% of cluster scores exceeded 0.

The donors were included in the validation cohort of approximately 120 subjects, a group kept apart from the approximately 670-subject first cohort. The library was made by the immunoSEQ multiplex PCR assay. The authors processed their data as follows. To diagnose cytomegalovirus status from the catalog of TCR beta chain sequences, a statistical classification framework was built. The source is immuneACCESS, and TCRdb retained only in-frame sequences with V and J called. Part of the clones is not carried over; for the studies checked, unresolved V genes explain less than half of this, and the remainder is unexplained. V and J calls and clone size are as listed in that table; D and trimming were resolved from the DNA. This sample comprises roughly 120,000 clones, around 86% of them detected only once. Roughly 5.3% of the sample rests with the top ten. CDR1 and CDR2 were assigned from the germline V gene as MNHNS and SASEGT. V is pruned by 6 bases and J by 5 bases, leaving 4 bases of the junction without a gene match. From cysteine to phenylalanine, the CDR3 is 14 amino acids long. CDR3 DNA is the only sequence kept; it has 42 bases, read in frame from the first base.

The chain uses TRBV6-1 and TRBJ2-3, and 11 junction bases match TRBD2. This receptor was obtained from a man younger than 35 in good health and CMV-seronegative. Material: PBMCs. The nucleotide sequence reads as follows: TGTGCCAGCAGCCATAGCGGGGGGGGAGATACGCAGTATTTT. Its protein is CASSHSGGGDTQYF.